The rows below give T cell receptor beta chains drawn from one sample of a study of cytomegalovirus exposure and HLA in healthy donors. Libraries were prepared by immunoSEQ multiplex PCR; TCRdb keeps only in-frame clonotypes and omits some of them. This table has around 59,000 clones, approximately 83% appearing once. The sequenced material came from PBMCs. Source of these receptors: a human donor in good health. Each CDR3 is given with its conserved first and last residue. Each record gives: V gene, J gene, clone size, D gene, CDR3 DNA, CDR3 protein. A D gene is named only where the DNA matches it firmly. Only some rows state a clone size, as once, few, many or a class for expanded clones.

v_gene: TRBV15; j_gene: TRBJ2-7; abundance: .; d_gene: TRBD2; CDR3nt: TGTGCCACCAGCAGAGGGGGTATAGGGACTAGCGGGAGTAACGAGCAGTACTTC; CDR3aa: CATSRGGIGTSGSNEQYF
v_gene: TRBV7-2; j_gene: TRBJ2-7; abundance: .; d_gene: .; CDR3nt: TGTGCCAGCAGCACGGGTACGATTCCCTACGAGCAGTACTTC; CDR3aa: CASSTGTIPYEQYF
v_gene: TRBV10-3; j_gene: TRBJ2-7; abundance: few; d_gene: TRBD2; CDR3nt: TGTGCCATCACAAGCGGGAGAGACGCCTACGAGCAGTACTTC; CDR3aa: CAITSGRDAYEQYF
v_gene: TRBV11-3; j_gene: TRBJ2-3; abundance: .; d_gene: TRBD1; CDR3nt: TGTGCCAGCAGCCCAGGACAGGGGGCGGCAGATACGCAGTATTTT; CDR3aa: CASSPGQGAADTQYF
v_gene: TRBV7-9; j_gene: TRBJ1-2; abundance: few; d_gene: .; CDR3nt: TGTGCCAGCAGCTCCGACTATGGCTACACCTTC; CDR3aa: CASSSDYGYTF
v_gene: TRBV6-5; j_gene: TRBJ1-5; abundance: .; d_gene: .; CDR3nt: TGTGCCAGCAGTTACCTGAGTAATAGCAATCAGCCCCAGCATTTT; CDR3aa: CASSYLSNSNQPQHF
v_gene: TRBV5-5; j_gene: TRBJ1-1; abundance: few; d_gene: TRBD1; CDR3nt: TGTGCCAGCAGCTTCGGTACAGGGGGAACGAACACTGAAGCTTTCTTT; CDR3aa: CASSFGTGGTNTEAFF
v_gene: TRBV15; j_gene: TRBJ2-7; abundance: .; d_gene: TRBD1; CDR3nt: TGTGCCACCAGCAGGGACAGGGCCTCCTACGAGCAGTACTTC; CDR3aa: CATSRDRASYEQYF
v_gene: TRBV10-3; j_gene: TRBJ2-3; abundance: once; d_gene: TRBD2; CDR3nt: TGTGCCATCAGCCGACCCCGAGAACTAGCGGGTAGCACAGATACGCAGTATTTT; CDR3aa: CAISRPRELAGSTDTQYF
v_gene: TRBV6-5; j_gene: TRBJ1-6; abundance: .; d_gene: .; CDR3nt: TGTGCCAGCAGTTACACAGCCAGCTCCTATAATTCACCCCTCCACTTT; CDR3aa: CASSYTASSYNSPLHF
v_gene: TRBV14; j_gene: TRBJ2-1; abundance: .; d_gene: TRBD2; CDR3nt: TGTGCCAGCAGCCTAGCGGGACTGTGGGGGAATGAGCAGTTCTTC; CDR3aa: CASSLAGLWGNEQFF
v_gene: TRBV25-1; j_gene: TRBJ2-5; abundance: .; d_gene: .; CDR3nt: TGTGCCAGCAGTGAAATCGGGATTGAACAAGAGACCCAGTACTTC; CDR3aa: CASSEIGIEQETQYF
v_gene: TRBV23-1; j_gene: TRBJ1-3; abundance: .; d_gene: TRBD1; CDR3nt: TGCGCCAGCAGCGCACGACAGGGGAACATAGGAGGCTCTGGAAACACCATATATTTT; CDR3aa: CASSARQGNIGGSGNTIYF
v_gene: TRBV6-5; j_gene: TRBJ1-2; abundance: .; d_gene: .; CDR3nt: TGTGCCAGCAGTTCTAGGGGGGGCGGCTACACCTTC; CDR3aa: CASSSRGGGYTF
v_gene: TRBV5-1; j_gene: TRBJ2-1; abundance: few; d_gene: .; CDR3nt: TGCGCCAGCAGCTTGGAAGGCGGAACCTACAATGAGCAGTTCTTC; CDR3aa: CASSLEGGTYNEQFF
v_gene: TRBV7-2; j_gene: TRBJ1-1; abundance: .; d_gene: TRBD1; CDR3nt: TGTGCCAGCAGCCGGGACAGTACCCTCATGAACACTGAAGCTTTCTTT; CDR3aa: CASSRDSTLMNTEAFF
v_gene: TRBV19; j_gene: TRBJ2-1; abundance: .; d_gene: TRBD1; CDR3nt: TGTGCCAGTTCCGGGACAGGGGGCTTCGATGAGCAGTTCTTC; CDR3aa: CASSGTGGFDEQFF
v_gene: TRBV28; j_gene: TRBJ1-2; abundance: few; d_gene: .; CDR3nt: TGTGCCAGCAGTTTATATGGGCCCAACTATGGCTACACCTTC; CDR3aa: CASSLYGPNYGYTF
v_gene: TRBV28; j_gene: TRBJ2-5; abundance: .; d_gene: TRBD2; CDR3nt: TGTGCCAGCAGTCGGGGAGGGTTTAGGGAGACCCAGTACTTC; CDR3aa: CASSRGGFRETQYF
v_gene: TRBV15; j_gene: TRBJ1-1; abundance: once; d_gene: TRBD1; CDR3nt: TGTGCCACCAGCAGAGATAAAACAGGGGGGTCTGAAGCTTTCTTT; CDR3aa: CATSRDKTGGSEAFF
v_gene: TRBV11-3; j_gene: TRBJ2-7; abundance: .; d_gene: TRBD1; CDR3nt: TGTGCCAGCAGCACGGACAGGGAGCACGAGCAGTACTTC; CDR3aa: CASSTDREHEQYF
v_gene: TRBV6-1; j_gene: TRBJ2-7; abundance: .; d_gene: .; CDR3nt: TGTGCCAGCAGAGACATCGCTATCCCCTACGAGCAGTACTTC; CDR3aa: CASRDIAIPYEQYF
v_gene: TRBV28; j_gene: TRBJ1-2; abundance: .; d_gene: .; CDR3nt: TGTGCCAGCAGTTTCCCCGGGGGGCAGAACTATGGCTACACCTTC; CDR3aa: CASSFPGGQNYGYTF
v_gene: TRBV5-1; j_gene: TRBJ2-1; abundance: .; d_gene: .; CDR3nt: TGCGCCAGCAGCTTGGCAGGGTCGAGAATTTACAATGAGCAGTTCTTC; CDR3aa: CASSLAGSRIYNEQFF
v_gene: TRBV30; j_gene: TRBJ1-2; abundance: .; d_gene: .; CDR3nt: TGTGCCTGGATCAGGGTTTCGTATGGCTACACCTTC; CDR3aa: CAWIRVSYGYTF
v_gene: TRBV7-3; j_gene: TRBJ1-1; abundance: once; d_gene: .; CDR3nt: TGTGCCAGCAGCTTAGGGGGAGGGAACACTGAAGCTTTCTTT; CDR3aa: CASSLGGGNTEAFF
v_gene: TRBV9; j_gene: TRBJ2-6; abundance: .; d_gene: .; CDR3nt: TGTGCCAGCAGCGTAAAATTACAGGGTCGGGGGGCCAACGTCCTGACTTTC; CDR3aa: CASSVKLQGRGANVLTF
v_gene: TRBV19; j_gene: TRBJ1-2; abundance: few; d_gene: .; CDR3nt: TGTGCCAGTACCGGACAGCGGAAATATGGCTACACCTTC; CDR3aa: CASTGQRKYGYTF
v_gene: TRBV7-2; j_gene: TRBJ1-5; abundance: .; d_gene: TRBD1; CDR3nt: TGTGCCAGCAGCTTATCCCCAGGGGGCATTCAGCCCCAGCATTTT; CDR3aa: CASSLSPGGIQPQHF
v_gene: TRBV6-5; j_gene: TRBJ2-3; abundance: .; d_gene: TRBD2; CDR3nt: TGTGCCAGCAGGGGACTAGCGGGGGGCTCAGATACGCAGTATTTT; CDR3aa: CASRGLAGGSDTQYF
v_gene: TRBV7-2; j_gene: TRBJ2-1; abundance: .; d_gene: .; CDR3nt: TGTGCCAGCGGTGTTCACAGATACAATGAGCAGTTCTTC; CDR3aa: CASGVHRYNEQFF
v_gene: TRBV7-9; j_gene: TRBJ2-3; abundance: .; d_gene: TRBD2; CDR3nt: TGTGCCAGCAGCTCTGGACTAGCGGGGGGGCAAGATACGCAGTATTTT; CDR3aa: CASSSGLAGGQDTQYF
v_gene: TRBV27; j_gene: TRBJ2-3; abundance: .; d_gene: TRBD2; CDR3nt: TGTGCCAGCCTCAATAGCGGGGGCGTCCCGCTCAAGCAGTATTTT; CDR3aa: CASLNSGGVPLKQYF
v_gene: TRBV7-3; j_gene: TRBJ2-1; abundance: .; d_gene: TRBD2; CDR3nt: TGTGCCAGCAGCTTAACCCCGACTAGCGGGAATGAGCAGTTCTTC; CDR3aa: CASSLTPTSGNEQFF
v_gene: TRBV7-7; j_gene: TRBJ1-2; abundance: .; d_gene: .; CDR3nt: TGTGCTAGCAGCTCCACGCACGAGGATTGCTACACCTTC; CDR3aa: CASSSTHEDCYTF
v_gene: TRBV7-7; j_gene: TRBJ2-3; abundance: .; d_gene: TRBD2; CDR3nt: TGTGCTAGCAGCTTAGGTAGCGGGGGTTCAGATACGCAGTATTTT; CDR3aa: CASSLGSGGSDTQYF
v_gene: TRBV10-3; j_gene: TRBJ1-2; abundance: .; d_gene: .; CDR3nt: TGTGCCATCAGTGAGTCAACAGGGTTGGACTATGGCTACACCTTC; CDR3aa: CAISESTGLDYGYTF
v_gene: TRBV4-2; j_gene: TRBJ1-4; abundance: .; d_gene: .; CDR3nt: TGTGCCAGCAGCCAGGATCCCCTAGGGAGTGAAAAACTGTTTTTT; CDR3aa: CASSQDPLGSEKLFF
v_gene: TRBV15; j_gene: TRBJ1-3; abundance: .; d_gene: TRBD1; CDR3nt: TGTGCCACCAGCGTGGACAGGGGCTCTGGAAACACCATATATTTT; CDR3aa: CATSVDRGSGNTIYF
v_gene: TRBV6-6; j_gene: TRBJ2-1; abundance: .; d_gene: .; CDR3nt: TGTGCCAGCAGTTACATCGGGGGAGTGGACTCCGATGAGCAGTTCTTC; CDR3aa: CASSYIGGVDSDEQFF
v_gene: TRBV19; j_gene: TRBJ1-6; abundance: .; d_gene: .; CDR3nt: TGTGCCACCCAGAGGACGGGGAGCTCCTATAATTCACCCCTCCACTTT; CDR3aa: CATQRTGSSYNSPLHF
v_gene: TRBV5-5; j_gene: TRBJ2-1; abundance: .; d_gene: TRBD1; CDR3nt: TGTGCCACCACCCCCCAAGGGGGCCACAAGGGGCAGTTCTTC; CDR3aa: CATTPQGGHKGQFF
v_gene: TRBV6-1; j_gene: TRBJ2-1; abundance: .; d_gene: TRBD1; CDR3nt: TGTGCCAGCAGTAGACAGGGGGAGGCGACCAATGAGCAGTTCTTC; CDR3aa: CASSRQGEATNEQFF
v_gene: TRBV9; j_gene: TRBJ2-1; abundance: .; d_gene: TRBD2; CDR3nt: TGTGCCAGCAGCGTAGGTTATAGGGAGCGGGGGGACAATGAGCAGTTCTTC; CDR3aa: CASSVGYRERGDNEQFF
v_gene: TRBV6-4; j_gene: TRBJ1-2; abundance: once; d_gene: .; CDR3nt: TGTGCCAGCAGACAGGAGGGGTTGGCTAACTATGGCTACACCTTC; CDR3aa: CASRQEGLANYGYTF
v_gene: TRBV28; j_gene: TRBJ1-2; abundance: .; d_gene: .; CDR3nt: TGTGCCAGCAGGCCTCCGGGCAGGGGCTATGGCTACACCTTC; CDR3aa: CASRPPGRGYGYTF
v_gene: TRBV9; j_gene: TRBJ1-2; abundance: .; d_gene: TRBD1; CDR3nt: TGTGCCAGCAGCGTAGCACAGGGGGCGCGGGGCTACACCTTC; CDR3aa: CASSVAQGARGYTF
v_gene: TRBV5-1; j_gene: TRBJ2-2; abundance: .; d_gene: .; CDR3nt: TGCGCCAGCAGCATCGACAGCTACACCGGGGAGCTGTTTTTT; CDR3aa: CASSIDSYTGELFF
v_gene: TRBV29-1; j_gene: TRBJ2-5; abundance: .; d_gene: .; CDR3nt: TGCAGCGTTGCTGGCAGCCAAGAGACCCAGTACTTC; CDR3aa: CSVAGSQETQYF
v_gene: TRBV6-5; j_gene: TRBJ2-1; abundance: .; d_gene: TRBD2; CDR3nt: TGTGCCAGCAGTTTCGCTAGACTAGCGGGAGGAGAGGAGCAGTTCTTC; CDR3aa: CASSFARLAGGEEQFF
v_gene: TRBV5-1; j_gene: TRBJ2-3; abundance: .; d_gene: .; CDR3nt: TGCGCCAGCACCCGATCAAAACCGGGACAACGCACAGATACGCAGTATTTT; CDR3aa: CASTRSKPGQRTDTQYF
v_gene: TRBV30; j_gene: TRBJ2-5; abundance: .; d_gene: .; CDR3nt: TGTGCCTGGAGTGCGTTCAGGGAGACCCAGTACTTC; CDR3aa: CAWSAFRETQYF
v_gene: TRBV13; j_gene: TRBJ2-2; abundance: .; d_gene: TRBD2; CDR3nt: TGTGCCAGCAGTCGGCTAGCGGGAACGAACACCGGGGAGCTGTTTTTT; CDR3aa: CASSRLAGTNTGELFF
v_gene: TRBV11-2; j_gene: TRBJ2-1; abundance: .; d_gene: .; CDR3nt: TGTGCCAGCAGCTTAGGGGCGGGCTCCTACAATGAGCAGTTCTTC; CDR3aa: CASSLGAGSYNEQFF